Given below is one T cell receptor beta chain in context. The data were obtained in a study of blood T cell repertoires in COVID-19. Looked up from germline, CDR1 is SEHNR and CDR2 is FQNEAQ (reference sequence). The CDR3 spans 16 residues. Trimming took 5 bases from V and 0 from J; bases not matched to a gene: 4. Those who participated ranged in age from about 18 to 89 years and resided in around 22 US areas. The assay was immunoSEQ multiplex PCR, and TCRdb's table has in-frame clones only and misses some. The sample comprises some 260,000 clones, approximately 79% of which are singletons, and 3.5% to 5% rests with the top ten.

The source is a man under 40 with acute COVID-19. What was sequenced was PBMCs or T cells enriched from blood (not recorded which). The chain joins TRBV7-9 to TRBJ1-6; 7 positions agree with TRBD1. The CDR3 spells CASSTRTGSYNSPLHF. As DNA, the CDR3 is TGTGCCAGCAGCACCCGGACAGGCTCCTATAATTCACCCCTCCACTTT.